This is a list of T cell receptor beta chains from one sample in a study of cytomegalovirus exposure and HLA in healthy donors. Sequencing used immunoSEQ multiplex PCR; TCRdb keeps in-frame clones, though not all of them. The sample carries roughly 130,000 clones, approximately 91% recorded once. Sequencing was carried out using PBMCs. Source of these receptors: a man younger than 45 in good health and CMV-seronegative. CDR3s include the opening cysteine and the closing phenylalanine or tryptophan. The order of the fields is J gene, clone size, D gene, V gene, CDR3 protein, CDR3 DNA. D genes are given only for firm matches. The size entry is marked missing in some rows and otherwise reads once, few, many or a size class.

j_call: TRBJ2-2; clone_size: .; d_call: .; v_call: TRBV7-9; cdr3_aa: CASSLDPLTGPFLGELFF; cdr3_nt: TGTGCCAGCAGCTTGGACCCCCTAACAGGTCCCTTTTTAGGAGAGCTGTTTTTT
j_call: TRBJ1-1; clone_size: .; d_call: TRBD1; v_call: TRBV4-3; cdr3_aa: CASSQDRGANTEAFF; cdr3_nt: TGCGCCAGCAGCCAGGACAGGGGCGCTAACACTGAAGCTTTCTTT
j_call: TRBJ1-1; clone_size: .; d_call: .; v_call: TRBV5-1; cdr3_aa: CASSFGILNTEAFF; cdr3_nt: TGCGCCAGCAGCTTCGGGATTTTGAACACTGAAGCTTTCTTT
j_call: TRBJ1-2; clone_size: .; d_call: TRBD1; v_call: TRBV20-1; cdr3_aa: CSADRVYGYTF; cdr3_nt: TGCAGTGCAGACAGGGTCTATGGCTACACCTTC
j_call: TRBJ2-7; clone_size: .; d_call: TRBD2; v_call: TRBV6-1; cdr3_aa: CASGLALSYEQYF; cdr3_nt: TGTGCCAGCGGACTAGCGCTATCCTACGAGCAGTACTTC
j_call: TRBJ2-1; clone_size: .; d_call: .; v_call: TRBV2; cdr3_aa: CASGPPSTYNEQFF; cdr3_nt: TGTGCCAGTGGCCCACCTTCAACCTACAATGAGCAGTTCTTC
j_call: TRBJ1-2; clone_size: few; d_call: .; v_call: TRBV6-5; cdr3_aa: CASSSGFGYTF; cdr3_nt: TGTGCCAGCAGTTCGGGGTTTGGCTACACCTTC
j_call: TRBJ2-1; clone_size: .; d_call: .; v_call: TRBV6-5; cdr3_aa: CASSYINRGGNEQFF; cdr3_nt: TGTGCCAGCAGTTACATAAACAGGGGAGGAAATGAGCAGTTCTTC
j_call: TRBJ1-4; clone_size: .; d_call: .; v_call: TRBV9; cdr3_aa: CASSVTDEKLFF; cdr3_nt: TGTGCCAGCAGCGTGACAGATGAAAAACTGTTTTTT
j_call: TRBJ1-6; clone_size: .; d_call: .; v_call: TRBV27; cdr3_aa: CASSWSAAGASPLHF; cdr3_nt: TGTGCCAGCAGTTGGTCGGCGGCAGGGGCTTCACCCCTCCACTTT
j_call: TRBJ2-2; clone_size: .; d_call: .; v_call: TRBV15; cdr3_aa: CATSRGEGVVTGELFF; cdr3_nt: TGTGCCACCAGCAGAGGGGAGGGGGTTGTCACCGGGGAGCTGTTTTTT
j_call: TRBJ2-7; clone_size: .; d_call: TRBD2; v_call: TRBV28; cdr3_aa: CASSTSGDSYEQYF; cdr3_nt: TGTGCCAGCAGTACTAGCGGGGACTCCTACGAGCAGTACTTC
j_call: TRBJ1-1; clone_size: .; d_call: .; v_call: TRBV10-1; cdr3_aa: CASSDSLDQNTEAFF; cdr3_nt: TGCGCCAGCAGCGACTCCTTAGACCAGAACACTGAAGCTTTCTTT
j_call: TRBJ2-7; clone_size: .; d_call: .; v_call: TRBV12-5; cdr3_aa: CASAPPSGYEQYF; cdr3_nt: TGTGCTAGTGCCCCCCCGTCAGGCTACGAGCAGTACTTC
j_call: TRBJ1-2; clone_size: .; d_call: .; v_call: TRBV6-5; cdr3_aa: CASSLQGDGYTF; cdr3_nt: TGTGCCAGCAGCTTACAGGGTGATGGCTACACCTTC
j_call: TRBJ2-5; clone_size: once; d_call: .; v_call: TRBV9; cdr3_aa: CASSVGGSPETQYF; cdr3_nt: TGTGCCAGCAGCGTAGGTGGGAGCCCAGAGACCCAGTACTTC
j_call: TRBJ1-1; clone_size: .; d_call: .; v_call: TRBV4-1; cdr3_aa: CASSQDRPGWETEAFF; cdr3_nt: TGCGCCAGCAGCCAAGATCGCCCGGGGTGGGAAACTGAAGCTTTCTTT
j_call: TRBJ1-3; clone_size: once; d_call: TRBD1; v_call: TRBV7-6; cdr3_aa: CASSSDRGVTIYF; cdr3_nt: TGTGCCAGCAGCTCAGACAGGGGAGTCACCATATATTTT
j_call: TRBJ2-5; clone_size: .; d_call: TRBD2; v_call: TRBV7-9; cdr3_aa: CASSQAGAGEETQYF; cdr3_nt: TGTGCCAGCAGCCAAGCAGGTGCGGGAGAGGAGACCCAGTACTTC
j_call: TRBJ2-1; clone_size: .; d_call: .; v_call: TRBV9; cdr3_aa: CASSEDGKQFF; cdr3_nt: TGTGCCAGCAGCGAGGACGGGAAGCAGTTCTTC
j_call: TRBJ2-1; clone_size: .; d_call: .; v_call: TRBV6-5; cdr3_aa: CASSFYAGNEQFF; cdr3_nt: TGTGCCAGCAGTTTCTACGCCGGCAATGAGCAGTTCTTC
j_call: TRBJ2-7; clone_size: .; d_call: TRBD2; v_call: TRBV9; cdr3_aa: CASSKTSGRWDEQYF; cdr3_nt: TGTGCCAGCAGCAAGACTAGCGGGAGATGGGACGAGCAGTACTTC
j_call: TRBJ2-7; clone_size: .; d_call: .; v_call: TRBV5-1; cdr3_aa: CASSPRQGFSYEQYF; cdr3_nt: TGCGCCAGCAGCCCACGGCAGGGCTTCTCTTACGAGCAGTACTTC
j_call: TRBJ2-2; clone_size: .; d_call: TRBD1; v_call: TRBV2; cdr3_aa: CASSRDRATGELFF; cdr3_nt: TGTGCCAGCAGTCGGGACAGGGCCACCGGGGAGCTGTTTTTT